This TCR beta chain was captured in a study of cytomegalovirus exposure and HLA in healthy donors (dated by TCRdb to 2016 to 2017). Notes on the research overall: An earlier analysis of about 560 of the donors reported roughly 300 Gb of sequence data and around 120 million unique TCR beta sequences obtained from about 180 million T cells. Along with the approximately 650-subject first cohort, a separate validation cohort of over a hundred different subjects was used. Among roughly 400 genotyped donors of the cohort, an average of approximately 240,000 unique TCR beta nucleotide sequences were sequenced per donor, 15% to 20% of them non-productive. Class I and class II HLA loci were covered by the typing at four-digit resolution. Typing coverage varied by locus: roughly 620-640 donors for A, B, C, DRB1 and DQB1; more than 500 for DQA1; over 600 for DPA1; around 450 for DPB1. In a later analysis, previously published TCR beta repertoires from 500 to 750 donors were re-analyzed and high-resolution HLA genotyping was added so that TCR occurrence patterns could be studied. To predict cytomegalovirus infection status, the study brought together high-throughput TCR immunosequencing, statistical association of individual TCRs with disease status, and machine learning. The study profiled the T cell repertoires of some 610 subjects by immunosequencing and related them to cytomegalovirus serostatus. An earlier analysis of 587 of the donors used high-throughput TCR beta sequencing to judge whether each TCR beta V gene segment behaved as functional or pseudogenic. Every repertoire in the discovery cohort had been generated on one and the same sequencing platform. A later genetic analysis used genome-wide SNP genotypes for about 60% of the roughly 670 donors, treating that subset as a discovery cohort. An early release that covered fewer than 800 HLA-typed donors contained about 290 gigabases of sequencing data and about 84 million unique TCR sequences. Donor age, sex, ethnicity and CMV serostatus were collected together with the repertoire data. About 5 DR-DQ haplotypes were handled as single units for association and clustering, since linkage in the cohort was strong. Of the roughly 410 genotyped donors, 81% were placed in the genetic ancestry cluster associated with self-reported Caucasian donors. Rather than drawing on any new phenotypic data, the later analysis identified candidate immune exposures from TCR beta sequences and the way those sequences occurred across donors. The aim of the study was to test whether cataloging public T cell receptors could identify signatures of past pathogen exposure.

The CDR3 contains 14 residues, cysteine and phenylalanine counted. The kept DNA is CDR3 alone, 42 bases in frame from the first base. The germline V gene provides CDR1 SGHVS and CDR2 FNYEAQ. V is cut by 2 bases and J by 1 base, and the space between the germline ends is 7 bases. Libraries were prepared through the immunoSEQ multiplex PCR assay. For the multiplex PCR, a mixture combining 60 forward primers for TCR Vbeta segments and 13 reverse primers for TCR Jbeta segments was used. A multiplex PCR assay on genomic DNA amplified the CDR3 region of rearranged TCR beta genes. Amplified TCR beta libraries were sequenced as 87-base-pair reads on the Illumina HiSeq System. The original methods were these. A later analysis counted around 72 million unique TCR beta chains across the roughly 700 repertoires, and roughly 11 million of these chains were shared by at least two donors. Raw reads were error-corrected and collapsed into unique sequences with a nearest-neighbor algorithm that merged closely related sequences to remove PCR and sequencing errors. CDR3 sequences were aligned to IMGT reference sequences to assign V, D and J gene segments. For a sequence to be retained, a match of at least six nucleotides was required to both a V gene segment and a J gene segment. A rearrangement was called productive if the CDR3 had no stop codons and remained in frame with V and J, and every other rearrangement was called non-productive. Following IMGT convention, CDR3 was defined as the stretch from the second conserved V-encoded cysteine up to the conserved J-encoded phenylalanine. The earlier analysis of 587 of the donors excluded sequences that lacked an unambiguous match to a single V gene segment. An earlier analysis of 450 to 650 of the donors called V segments functional above 56.7% productive rearrangements and segregating when the between-donor standard deviation exceeded 5%. A statistical classification framework was developed to diagnose cytomegalovirus status using the catalog of TCR beta chain sequences. In a later analysis, TCR nucleotide sequences were compared against IMGT/GENE-DB human TR gene sequences so that V and J genes could be assigned. The TCRdist pipeline was used in a later analysis to assign CDR3 sequences and most-parsimonious VDJ recombination scenarios. A later analysis defined each TCR beta chain by its CDR3 amino acid sequence plus V-gene family, and excluded reads lacking a unique V-gene family. A later analysis removed roughly 590 highly shared, low-generation-probability nucleotide sequences to deal with suspected cross-contamination and a sequencing artifact. For each public chain, a later analysis derived a clonal expansion index from normalized ranks of inferred template counts within each repertoire. In a later analysis, generation probabilities were computed with a VDJ recombination model fitted to out-of-frame rearrangements, and the resulting probabilities were checked against IGoR. In a later analysis, hypergeometric tests were used to score TCR-TCR, TCR-HLA and TCR-CMV co-occurrence, with a repertoire-size bias correction applied to TCR pairs. False discovery rates were estimated in a later analysis by permuting HLA or CMV assignments 20 times. In a later analysis, co-occurring TCRs were grouped using DBSCAN, and TCRdist sequence similarity was added for clustering within HLA-allele-positive subsets. Repertoires with fewer than 30,000 or more than 120,000 public chains were left out of co-occurrence clustering, as were about 5 repertoires with anomalous nucleotide sharing. In its TCRdb copy, this immuneACCESS table keeps in-frame sequences only and misses some clones. Where compared with another copy, unresolved V genes explain less than half of these, and the others have no known cause. V and J calls and clone size are copied from that table; D and trimming were computed from the DNA. The table for this sample lists about 200,000 clones. In total, the top ten clones hold 1.1% of the sample.

The cohort comprised around 690 healthy bone marrow donors. At the time of sampling, all cohort members were nominally healthy, though unrecorded immune exposures were likely present. The donor was CMV seropositive and belonged to the group of about 290 seropositive cohort members. Each donor provided a peripheral blood sample, and peripheral blood mononuclear cells were used for TCR beta sequencing. The Qiagen DNeasy Blood Extraction Kit was used to extract genomic DNA from the blood cell samples. Results the study describes overall, beyond this receptor: Strong co-occurrence of HLA alleles, especially DR and DQ, made assigning TCR associations to individual alleles difficult. In a later analysis, around 17,000 TCR beta sequences were associated with specific HLA alleles at a false discovery rate of 0.05. Most TCR sequences were seen in very few donors, while some public TCRs were found in many individuals. Because counts were too low, roughly 18 rarely observed V segments, including chromosome 9 orphons, were left out of the earlier analysis of some 640 of the donors. In a later genetic analysis, a missense DCLRE1C variant was associated with V-gene and J-gene trimming of TCR beta chains, and the association was replicated in an independent cohort. Correlated functional status among segregating V segments might be attributable to linkage disequilibrium, but an unknown experimental factor could not be ruled out. Only TCR beta chains were sequenced in this cohort, and the absence of alpha or paired-chain data limited detectable features. Some IMGT-functional V segments, including TRBV6-2 and TRBV6-3, could not be distinguished by the 87-base-pair reads and were therefore excluded. In a later genetic analysis, fewer N-insertions in productive TCRs were reported among donors in an Asian-associated ancestry cluster than the roughly 640-donor mean. Sequencing depth was assumed to be roughly uniform across donors in the presence/absence analyses, though that assumption may not hold. It was suggested by the authors that the approach could potentially be generalized to other disease states and immunological phenotypes. The classifier was reported to diagnose cytomegalovirus status with high specificity and sensitivity in both the original and validation cohorts. A later analysis reported that several top co-occurrence clusters appeared linked to parvovirus B19, influenza, CMV and Epstein-Barr virus. The sequencing pipeline was judged likely to have produced a cluster of highly shared sequence variants as a technical artifact. In vitro tests confirmed that a few of the cytomegalovirus-associated TCR beta chains recognize cytomegalovirus antigens. Most CMV-associated TCR beta chains appeared to be HLA-restricted in a later analysis, and the HLA associations seemed to be driven largely by CMV exposure. In an earlier analysis of several hundred of the donors, most TCR beta V segments were observed in productive rearrangements about 90% or about 30% of the time, broadly matching IMGT annotations. In a later analysis, HLA-associated TCR beta chains showed more clonal expansion and lower generation probabilities than non-associated chains that were equally common. In a later analysis, the rate of TCR association differed among HLA loci, with DRB1 alleles having the most associated TCRs and HLA-C alleles having the fewest. HLA typing was unavailable for some donors at each locus, so association tests used only the typed subset. A further reported finding was that TCR beta sequences accurately predicted the HLA-A and HLA-B alleles for most subjects in the first cohort. A total of 150 to 200 TCR beta chains were listed by the study as associated with cytomegalovirus. For the cohort, immune exposure information was limited to CMV serostatus.

As to this clone: The antigen this receptor binds is unknown.

The chain is made from TRBV7-6 and TRBJ2-3; there is no confident call for the D gene. The TCR originated in a girl aged 2 to 9 in good health and CMV-seropositive. The sample consisted of PBMCs. The bases are TGTGCCAGCAGCTTACGTGGAGGCACAGATACGCAGTATTTT. Its protein is CASSLRGGTDTQYF.